This T cell receptor beta chain was retrieved from a study of shared clonotypes between healthy human individuals. Sequenced by immunoSEQ multiplex PCR; TCRdb stores in-frame clones only, minus some. The table has around 1.6 million clones, 95% to 99% seen once. Remarks on this clone: The antigen is not known.

Findings and caveats of the study: Among a few donors, 4.5% to 5.5% of naive CD4 clonotypes were found in common. Estimated richness values were generally larger in naive subsets than in memory subsets. Sample collection involved blood only; tissue repertoires are likely different.

Partitioning of CD4+ cells yielded a CD45RA+ naive subset and a CD45RA-negative memory subset. The receptor's source is a man aged 30 to 39 in good health. Sequenced sample: naive CD4+ T cells sorted from blood. The subset denotes: CD45RA+ positively selected.

The CDR3 loop is CASGPPGGTGELFF. The CDR3 nucleotides read TGTGCCAGCGGACCCCCCGGGGGCACCGGGGAGCTGTTTTTT. The chain joins TRBV28 to TRBJ2-2; the D gene is possibly TRBD2 (6 bases). This CDR3 has 14 amino acids. Germline V lookup: CDR1 MDHEN, CDR2 SYDVKM. Trimming took 8 bases from V and 4 from J, leaving 14 bases between them.